This TCR beta chain originates from a study of beta chain features in type 1 diabetes. As every portion of the isolated RNA was reverse transcribed, the sequencing read expressed TCRB transcripts. Profiling relied on immunoSEQ multiplex PCR, and the TCRdb table lists in-frame clones only, not all of them. Of just over 600,000 clones listed, roughly a sixth are singletons. There are a few counts of this clone. Its antigen is unidentified. This CDR3 spans 14 amino acids. CDR1 is SEHNR, CDR2 FQNEAQ, per germline (reference sequence). Germline trimming cut 3 bases from V and 5 bases from J; bases unmatched to any gene: 3. Overall study findings and caveats: All four CD4+ subsets of Type 1 diabetes patients contained TCRB CDR3s that were moderately but significantly shorter. In the patient group, naive, central memory and Treg TCRB repertoires seemed more alike than in the healthy donor group.

The chain has TRBV7-9 and TRBJ2-5; 10 bases are a match to TRBD2. The sequence came from a man between 18 and 35 years old in good health. The sample taken for sequencing was naive CD4+ T cells from blood. The CDR3 region has the DNA TGTGCCAGCAGCTTGGCAGCGGGAGGGGAGACCCAGTACTTC. Amino acid sequence: CASSLAAGGETQYF. Supplemented by reference TRBV7-9 and TRBJ2-5, the full variable domain reads DTGVSQNPRHKITKRGQNVTFRCDPISEHNRLYWYRQTLGQGPEFLTYFQNEAQLEKSRLLSDRFSAERPKGSFSTLEIQRTEQGDSAMYLCASSLAAGGETQYFGPGTRLLVL.